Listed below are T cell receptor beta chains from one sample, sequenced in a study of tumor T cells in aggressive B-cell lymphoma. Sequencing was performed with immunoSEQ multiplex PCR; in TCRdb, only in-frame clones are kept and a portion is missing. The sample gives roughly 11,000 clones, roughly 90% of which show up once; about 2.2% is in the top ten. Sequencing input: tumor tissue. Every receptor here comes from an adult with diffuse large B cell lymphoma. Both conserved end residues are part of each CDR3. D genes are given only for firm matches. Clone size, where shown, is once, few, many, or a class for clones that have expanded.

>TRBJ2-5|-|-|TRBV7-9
CASSGGNGRLQETQYF
TGTGCCAGCAGCGGGGGGAACGGGCGTTTACAAGAGACCCAGTACTTC
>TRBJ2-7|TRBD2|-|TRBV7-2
CASRTSGSTYEQYF
TGTGCCAGCAGAACTAGCGGATCCACCTACGAGCAGTACTTC
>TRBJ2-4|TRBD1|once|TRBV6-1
CASSTGANIQYF
TGTGCCAGCTCTACAGGGGCAAACATTCAGTACTTC
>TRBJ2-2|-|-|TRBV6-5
CASSFGDFGELFF
TGTGCCAGCAGTTTCGGGGATTTTGGGGAGCTGTTTTTT
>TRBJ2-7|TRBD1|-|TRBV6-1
CASSARDRGTYEQYF
TGTGCCAGCAGTGCTAGGGACAGGGGGACTTACGAGCAGTACTTC
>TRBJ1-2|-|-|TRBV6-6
CASSYPGGDGYTF
TGTGCCAGCAGTTACCCCGGGGGGGACGGCTACACCTTC
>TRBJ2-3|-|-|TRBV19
CASKDSGYTDTQYF
TGTGCCAGTAAGGATAGCGGATACACAGATACGCAGTATTTT
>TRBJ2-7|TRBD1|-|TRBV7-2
CASSLARGQGAWEQYF
TGTGCCAGCAGCTTAGCCCGCGGACAGGGGGCGTGGGAGCAGTACTTC
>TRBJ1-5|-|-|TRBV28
CASSLGSRGSNQPQHF
TGTGCCAGCAGTTTGGGTAGCAGGGGAAGCAATCAGCCCCAGCATTTT
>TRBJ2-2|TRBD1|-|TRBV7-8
CASRIDRGTGELFF
TGTGCCAGCAGAATAGACAGGGGCACCGGGGAGCTGTTTTTT
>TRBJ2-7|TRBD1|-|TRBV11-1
CASSLWGQSYEQYF
TGTGCCAGCAGCTTATGGGGACAGTCCTACGAGCAGTACTTC
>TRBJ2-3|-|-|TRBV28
CASSFLEGRADTQYF
TGTGCCAGCAGTTTTCTCGAGGGAAGAGCAGATACGCAGTATTTT
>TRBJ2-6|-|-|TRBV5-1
CASGGRGEAGANVLTF
TGCGCCAGCGGCGGTCGCGGAGAAGCCGGGGCCAACGTCCTGACTTTC
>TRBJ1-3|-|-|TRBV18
CASSPPAGYLGNTIYF
TGTGCCAGCTCACCACCTGCAGGGTACCTCGGAAACACCATATATTTT
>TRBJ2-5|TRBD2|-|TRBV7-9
CASSPLGTSHLRETQYF
TGTGCCAGCAGCCCACTAGGGACTAGCCACTTGAGAGAGACCCAGTACTTC
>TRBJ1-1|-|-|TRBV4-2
CASSQVGVGGTEAFF
TGTGCCAGCAGCCAAGTCGGGGTCGGGGGCACTGAAGCTTTCTTT
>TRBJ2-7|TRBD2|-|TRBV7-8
CASSLAGGPNYEQYF
TGTGCCAGCAGCTTAGCGGGAGGGCCCAATTACGAGCAGTACTTC
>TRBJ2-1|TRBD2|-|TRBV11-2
CASSLGTSGSGEQFF
TGTGCCAGCAGCTTAGGGACTAGCGGGAGTGGTGAGCAGTTCTTC
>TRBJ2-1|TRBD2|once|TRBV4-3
CASSQEGLAGGQKQFF
TGCGCCAGCAGCCAAGAAGGTCTAGCGGGAGGACAAAAGCAGTTCTTC
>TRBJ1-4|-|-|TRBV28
CASSSGTGEGKLFF
TGTGCCAGCAGTTCAGGGACTGGCGAGGGAAAACTGTTTTTT
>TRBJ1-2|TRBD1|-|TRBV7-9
CASSRDRGIDGYTF
TGTGCCAGCAGCCGGGACAGGGGTATAGATGGCTACACCTTC
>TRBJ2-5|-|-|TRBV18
CASSPGGSSKRTQYF
TGTGCCAGCTCACCAGGGGGCTCATCTAAGAGAACCCAGTACTTC
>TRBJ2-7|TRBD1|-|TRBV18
CASSRDRGPPDEQYF
TGTGCCAGCTCTCGGGACAGGGGTCCCCCGGACGAGCAGTACTTC
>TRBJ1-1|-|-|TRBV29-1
CSVTQGSTEAFF
TGCAGCGTTACTCAGGGCAGTACTGAAGCTTTCTTT
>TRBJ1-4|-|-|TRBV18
CASSRGQLNEKLFF
TGTGCCAGCTCCCGCGGACAGCTTAATGAAAAACTGTTTTTT
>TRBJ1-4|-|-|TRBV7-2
CASSPTKEKLFF
TGTGCCAGCAGCCCGACAAAAGAAAAACTGTTTTTT
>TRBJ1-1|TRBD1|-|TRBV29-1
CSVEGTGDTFF
TGCAGCGTTGAAGGGACAGGGGACACTTTCTTT
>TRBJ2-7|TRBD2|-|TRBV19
CASSSSAGTSLTVEQYF
TGTGCCAGTAGTTCGAGCGCCGGGACTAGCCTCACTGTCGAGCAGTACTTC
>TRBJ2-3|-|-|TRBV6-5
CASSYSGATLADTQYF
TGTGCCAGCAGTTACTCAGGGGCTACCCTAGCAGATACGCAGTATTTT
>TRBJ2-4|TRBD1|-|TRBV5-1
CASSRTGMNIQYF
TGCGCCAGCAGTCGGACAGGAATGAACATTCAGTACTTC
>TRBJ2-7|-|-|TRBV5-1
CASSLTGSSYEQYF
TGCGCCAGCAGCTTGACAGGGAGCTCCTACGAGCAGTACTTC
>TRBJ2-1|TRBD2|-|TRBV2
CASLLLAGGKQFF
TGTGCCAGCCTCCTTCTAGCGGGAGGGAAGCAGTTCTTC
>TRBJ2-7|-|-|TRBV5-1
CASSWEGRDEQYF
TGCGCCAGCAGCTGGGAAGGGCGGGACGAGCAGTACTTC
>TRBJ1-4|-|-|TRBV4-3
CASSQQGRGGNEKLFF
TGCGCCAGCAGCCAACAAGGCCGGGGAGGTAATGAAAAACTGTTTTTT
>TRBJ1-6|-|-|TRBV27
CASSNSAGIQASPLHF
TGTGCCAGCAGCAATTCGGCCGGAATACAGGCTTCACCCCTCCACTTT
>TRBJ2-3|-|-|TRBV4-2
CASSLTGTSTDTQYF
TGTGCCAGCAGCCTGACCGGGACTAGCACAGATACGCAGTATTTT
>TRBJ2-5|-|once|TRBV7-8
CASSLGLTKETQYF
TGTGCCAGCAGCTTGGGCCTGACGAAAGAGACCCAGTACTTC
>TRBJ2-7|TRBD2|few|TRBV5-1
CASSLKLDDLAGYEQYF
TGCGCCAGCAGCTTGAAATTGGACGATCTAGCGGGTTACGAGCAGTACTTC
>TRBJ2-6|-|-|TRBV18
CASSLSGANVLTF
TGTGCCAGCTCCCTTTCGGGGGCCAACGTCCTGACTTTC
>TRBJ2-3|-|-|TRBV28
CAREGRFTDTQYF
TGTGCCAGGGAGGGAAGATTCACAGATACGCAGTATTTT
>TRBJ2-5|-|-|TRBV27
CASRSAGPQETQYF
TGTGCCAGCCGTTCTGCGGGGCCCCAAGAGACCCAGTACTTC
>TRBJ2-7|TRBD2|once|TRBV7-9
CASSFGTSGSEQYF
TGTGCCAGCAGCTTCGGGACTAGCGGGAGCGAGCAGTACTTC
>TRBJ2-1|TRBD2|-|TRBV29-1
CSVVGLAGDNEQFF
TGCAGCGTTGTCGGACTAGCGGGAGACAATGAGCAGTTCTTC
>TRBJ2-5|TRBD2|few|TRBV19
CASSGTSGRETQYF
TGTGCCAGTTCGGGGACTAGCGGGAGAGAGACCCAGTACTTC
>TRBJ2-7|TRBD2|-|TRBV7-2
CASSLSLGLAGYEQYF
TGTGCCAGCAGCTTATCTTTGGGCCTAGCGGGCTACGAGCAGTACTTC
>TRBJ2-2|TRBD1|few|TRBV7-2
CASSSTGATGELFF
TGTGCCAGCAGCTCCACAGGGGCCACCGGGGAGCTGTTTTTT